The rows below give T cell receptor beta chains drawn from one sample of a study of cytomegalovirus exposure and HLA in healthy donors. Generated by immunoSEQ multiplex PCR, the TCRdb table keeps only in-frame clones and is missing some. The table records about 88,000 clones, 80% to 90% of them present only once. The sequenced sample consisted of PBMCs. These receptors all come from a man between 18 and 29 years old in good health and CMV-seronegative. Both conserved end residues are part of each CDR3. D genes are given only for firm matches. Only some rows state a clone size, as once, few, many or a class for expanded clones.

size: -; J: TRBJ2-1; D: TRBD2; V: TRBV25-1; CDR3: CASSAAGEKQFF; DNA: TGTGCCAGCAGTGCAGCGGGAGAAAAGCAGTTCTTC
size: -; J: TRBJ2-7; D: -; V: TRBV27; CDR3: CASSLTRGRSRYEQYF; DNA: TGTGCCAGCAGTCTCACCCGGGGGAGGTCCCGATACGAGCAGTACTTC
size: -; J: TRBJ2-3; D: TRBD2; V: TRBV5-1; CDR3: CASSLDPRREWDTQYF; DNA: TGCGCCAGCAGCTTGGACCCACGGCGGGAGTGGGATACGCAGTATTTT
size: -; J: TRBJ2-3; D: TRBD1; V: TRBV7-8; CDR3: CASSGTTTGTDTQYF; DNA: TGTGCCAGCAGCGGAACAACGACAGGGACAGATACGCAGTATTTT
size: -; J: TRBJ2-1; D: TRBD2; V: TRBV28; CDR3: CASRSSSGSYNEQFF; DNA: TGTGCCAGCAGGTCTTCTAGCGGGTCCTACAATGAGCAGTTCTTC
size: -; J: TRBJ1-2; D: TRBD1; V: TRBV5-8; CDR3: CASSQTGQALF; DNA: TGTGCCAGCAGCCAGACAGGACAGGCCCTTTTC
size: -; J: TRBJ2-1; D: TRBD1; V: TRBV6-5; CDR3: CASIGQGRNEQFF; DNA: TGTGCCAGCATCGGACAGGGACGCAATGAGCAGTTCTTC
size: -; J: TRBJ2-7; D: TRBD2; V: TRBV27; CDR3: CASSRVGGTSSYEQYF; DNA: TGTGCCAGCAGTCGAGTCGGCGGGACTAGCAGCTACGAGCAGTACTTC
size: -; J: TRBJ1-2; D: -; V: TRBV11-2; CDR3: CASSLGAGLYGYTF; DNA: TGTGCCAGCAGCTTAGGGGCAGGGCTTTATGGCTACACCTTC
size: few; J: TRBJ2-7; D: TRBD2; V: TRBV5-1; CDR3: CASSSPPGGSQPYEQYF; DNA: TGCGCCAGCAGCTCACCCCCGGGAGGGTCCCAGCCCTACGAGCAGTACTTC
size: -; J: TRBJ2-5; D: TRBD1; V: TRBV15; CDR3: CATSRDRDGTGVETQYF; DNA: TGTGCCACCAGCAGAGACCGAGACGGGACAGGGGTTGAGACCCAGTACTTC
size: few; J: TRBJ1-1; D: -; V: TRBV19; CDR3: CASSISGVWTLNTEAFF; DNA: TGTGCCAGTAGTATATCCGGCGTATGGACATTGAACACTGAAGCTTTCTTT
size: -; J: TRBJ2-2; D: -; V: TRBV27; CDR3: CASSLSARLLNTGELFF; DNA: TGTGCCAGCAGTTTATCTGCTCGACTTCTGAACACCGGGGAGCTGTTTTTT
size: -; J: TRBJ2-7; D: -; V: TRBV7-2; CDR3: CASSPDRSSYEQYF; DNA: TGTGCCAGCAGCCCCGACAGGAGCTCCTACGAGCAGTACTTC
size: -; J: TRBJ1-6; D: TRBD1; V: TRBV7-2; CDR3: CASSLPDRGPTPLHF; DNA: TGTGCCAGCAGCTTACCTGACAGGGGACCAACACCCCTCCACTTT
size: -; J: TRBJ2-7; D: -; V: TRBV11-2; CDR3: CASSFQNEQYF; DNA: TGTGCCAGCAGCTTTCAGAACGAGCAGTACTTC
size: few; J: TRBJ2-1; D: TRBD2; V: TRBV11-2; CDR3: CASSSAMTSGRYNEQFF; DNA: TGTGCCAGCAGCTCGGCCATGACTAGCGGGAGATACAATGAGCAGTTCTTC
size: once; J: TRBJ2-3; D: -; V: TRBV19; CDR3: CASSDRVGDTQYF; DNA: TGTGCCAGTAGTGATCGGGTTGGGGATACGCAGTATTTT
size: -; J: TRBJ2-5; D: TRBD1; V: TRBV10-3; CDR3: CAIGHRGEETQYF; DNA: TGTGCCATAGGCCACAGGGGCGAAGAGACCCAGTACTTC
size: -; J: TRBJ1-5; D: -; V: TRBV6-5; CDR3: CASSLHRDHQPQHF; DNA: TGTGCCAGCAGTTTACACAGGGACCATCAGCCCCAGCATTTT
size: -; J: TRBJ2-2; D: -; V: TRBV28; CDR3: CASSLGGSRNAELFF; DNA: TGTGCCAGCAGTTTAGGAGGGAGTCGGAATGCGGAGCTGTTTTTT
size: -; J: TRBJ2-1; D: -; V: TRBV6-4; CDR3: CASSETAYNEQFF; DNA: TGTGCCAGCAGTGAAACAGCCTACAATGAGCAGTTCTTC
size: -; J: TRBJ1-4; D: TRBD1; V: TRBV9; CDR3: CASSPRPGQTNEKLFF; DNA: TGTGCCAGCAGCCCTCGCCCGGGACAGACTAATGAAAAACTGTTTTTT
size: -; J: TRBJ1-4; D: -; V: TRBV28; CDR3: CASRTAALATNEKLFF; DNA: TGTGCCAGCAGGACAGCCGCGTTGGCAACTAATGAAAAACTGTTTTTT
size: -; J: TRBJ1-1; D: -; V: TRBV5-6; CDR3: CASSYGGGGRAGNTEAFF; DNA: TGTGCCAGCAGCTATGGGGGAGGGGGGAGAGCCGGGAACACTGAAGCTTTCTTT
size: -; J: TRBJ2-5; D: -; V: TRBV7-2; CDR3: CASSLSGGAQETQYF; DNA: TGTGCCAGCAGCTTATCAGGCGGGGCTCAAGAGACCCAGTACTTC
size: -; J: TRBJ2-1; D: -; V: TRBV7-9; CDR3: CASSPNQSPYNEQFF; DNA: TGTGCCAGCAGCCCGAACCAAAGCCCTTACAATGAGCAGTTCTTC
size: once; J: TRBJ2-1; D: -; V: TRBV7-6; CDR3: CASSLIRSNEQFF; DNA: TGTGCCAGCAGCTTAATCAGGTCCAATGAGCAGTTCTTC
size: -; J: TRBJ2-3; D: -; V: TRBV5-1; CDR3: CASSFYLSGYNLDTQYF; DNA: TGCGCCAGCAGCTTTTACCTTAGCGGTTATAACCTAGATACGCAGTATTTT
size: -; J: TRBJ1-3; D: -; V: TRBV18; CDR3: CASSPQQGVGDTIYF; DNA: TGTGCCAGCTCACCACAACAGGGTGTCGGAGACACCATATATTTT
size: -; J: TRBJ2-3; D: TRBD2; V: TRBV7-6; CDR3: CASSLRTSGLSTDTQYF; DNA: TGTGCCAGCAGCTTAAGGACTAGCGGCCTTAGCACAGATACGCAGTATTTT
size: -; J: TRBJ1-3; D: -; V: TRBV14; CDR3: CASSQKAAGSGNTIYF; DNA: TGTGCCAGCAGCCAAAAGGCGGCGGGGTCTGGAAACACCATATATTTT
size: -; J: TRBJ2-1; D: TRBD1; V: TRBV28; CDR3: CASTTGTGPKFF; DNA: TGTGCCAGCACCACCGGGACAGGACCAAAGTTCTTC
size: -; J: TRBJ2-5; D: -; V: TRBV7-2; CDR3: CASSLGGLRETQYF; DNA: TGTGCCAGCAGCTTAGGCGGGTTGAGGGAGACCCAGTACTTC